The T cell receptor (beta chain) under discussion was sequenced for a study of blood T cell repertoires in COVID-19. V was pared by 0 bases and J by 3 bases, with 9 bases between. There are 14 residues in the CDR3. In germline, CDR1 is LGHDT, CDR2 YNNKEL (reference sequence). Produced via immunoSEQ multiplex PCR; TCRdb's table is partial and in-frame only. Seen here are around 180,000 clones, approximately 90% observed once, and the top ten hold under 5%. The V gene is TRBV3-1 (or the pseudogene TRBV3-2), the J gene TRBJ2-7; D is possibly TRBD2 (6 bases). The receptor comes from a human donor in a cohort sampled during active COVID-19. What was sequenced was peripheral blood. The CDR3 here is CASSQDGRLYEQYF. CDR3 nucleotide sequence: TGTGCCAGCAGCCAAGACGGGAGACTCTACGAGCAGTACTTC.